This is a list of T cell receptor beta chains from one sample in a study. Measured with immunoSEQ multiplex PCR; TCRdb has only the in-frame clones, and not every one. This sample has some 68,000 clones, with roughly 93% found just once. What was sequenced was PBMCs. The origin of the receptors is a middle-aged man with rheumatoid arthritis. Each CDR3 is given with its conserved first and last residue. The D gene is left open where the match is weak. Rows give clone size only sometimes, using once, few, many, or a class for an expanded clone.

CASSLSAGGLRYNEQFF,TGTGCCAGCAGTTTATCGGCGGGTGGCCTGCGGTACAATGAGCAGTTCTTC,-,TRBV27,TRBJ2-1,-
CASSLGTVTDTQYF,TGTGCCAGCAGCTTAGGGACCGTCACAGATACGCAGTATTTT,-,TRBV7-3,TRBJ2-3,-
CASIPQKTERDTQYF,TGTGCCAGCATTCCCCAGAAAACGGAAAGAGATACGCAGTATTTT,-,TRBV2,TRBJ2-3,-
CASSPRTGVAYGYTF,TGTGCCAGCAGCCCAAGGACAGGGGTTGCCTATGGCTACACCTTC,few,TRBV7-9,TRBJ1-2,TRBD1
CASSQVATGGLAGKGGELFF,TGCGCCAGCAGCCAAGTGGCGACAGGGGGACTAGCGGGAAAGGGCGGGGAGCTGTTTTTT,-,TRBV4-3,TRBJ2-2,TRBD2
CASAHSGGYQETQYF,TGCGCCAGCGCCCATAGCGGGGGGTACCAAGAGACCCAGTACTTC,-,TRBV4-1,TRBJ2-5,TRBD2
CASSPSGLAGVYEQYF,TGTGCCAGCAGTCCTTCAGGACTAGCGGGAGTCTATGAGCAGTACTTC,-,TRBV28,TRBJ2-7,TRBD2
CASKPLDTNGDTQYF,TGTGCCTCAAAACCCTTGGACACCAATGGGGATACGCAGTATTTT,-,TRBV19,TRBJ2-3,-
CASSERVVALLGNTGELFF,TGTGCCAGCAGTGAACGGGTAGTGGCCCTACTAGGTAACACCGGGGAGCTGTTTTTT,-,TRBV6-1,TRBJ2-2,-
CSVTFNEQFF,TGCAGTGTTACATTCAATGAGCAGTTCTTC,-,TRBV20-1,TRBJ2-1,-
CATSDSPGPLQPDTQYF,TGTGCCACCAGTGACTCCCCGGGCCCCCTGCAGCCAGATACGCAGTATTTT,-,TRBV24-1,TRBJ2-3,-
CSVGDSPAKNIQYF,TGCAGCGTTGGGGACAGCCCCGCCAAAAACATTCAGTACTTC,-,TRBV29-1,TRBJ2-4,TRBD1
CASTLTGVGIRPQHF,TGTGCCAGCACCCTGACAGGGGTTGGAATCAGGCCCCAGCATTTT,-,TRBV28,TRBJ1-5,TRBD1
CASSNPLGGGGDTQYF,TGTGCCAGCAGTAACCCCCTGGGGGGCGGGGGAGATACGCAGTATTTT,once,TRBV6-6,TRBJ2-3,-
CASSSGLPSTDTQYF,TGTGCCAGCAGCTCGGGGCTTCCTAGCACAGATACGCAGTATTTT,once,TRBV7-8,TRBJ2-3,-
CASSSRTDSYEQYF,TGTGCCAGTAGTTCCCGGACAGACTCCTACGAGCAGTACTTC,-,TRBV19,TRBJ2-7,-
CASSLDWHSSYEQYF,TGTGCCAGCAGTTTAGACTGGCACAGCTCCTACGAGCAGTACTTC,-,TRBV27,TRBJ2-7,-
CASSQVWGETYEQYF,TGCGCCAGCAGCCAAGTTTGGGGTGAAACCTACGAGCAGTACTTC,-,TRBV4-3,TRBJ2-7,-
CASSAGLAGGYNEQFF,TGTGCCAGCAGTGCGGGACTAGCGGGGGGTTACAATGAGCAGTTCTTC,-,TRBV5-6,TRBJ2-1,TRBD2
CASSFARASYYGYTF,TGTGCCAGCAGCTTTGCCCGGGCCTCTTACTATGGCTACACCTTC,once,TRBV7-2,TRBJ1-2,-
CASSYWGDTQYF,TGTGCCAGCAGTTACTGGGGAGATACGCAGTATTTT,-,TRBV6-5,TRBJ2-3,-
CASSLLWVGGYNEQFF,TGTGCCAGCAGCTTGCTTTGGGTCGGCGGGTACAATGAGCAGTTCTTC,once,TRBV11-2,TRBJ2-1,-
CASSLRRGGDEQFF,TGTGCCAGCAGCTTACGCAGGGGCGGGGATGAGCAGTTCTTC,-,TRBV7-3,TRBJ2-1,-
CASSVGQFSYEQYF,TGTGCCAGCAGCGTCGGACAGTTCTCCTACGAGCAGTACTTC,-,TRBV11-2,TRBJ2-7,-
CATSDGSGTRYEQYF,TGTGCCACCAGTGACGGATCCGGGACTAGGTACGAGCAGTACTTC,-,TRBV24-1,TRBJ2-7,TRBD2
CSASGANFYTF,TGCAGTGCTTCCGGGGCCAATTTCTACACCTTC,-,TRBV20-1,TRBJ1-2,-
CASSLVGGLVRYEQYF,TGTGCCAGCAGCTTAGTAGGGGGACTAGTGAGGTACGAGCAGTACTTC,-,TRBV11-2,TRBJ2-7,TRBD2
CASSPRLAGGPGHEQYF,TGCGCCAGCAGCCCGAGACTAGCGGGAGGGCCTGGCCACGAGCAGTACTTC,-,TRBV4-1,TRBJ2-7,TRBD2
CASRPLGSKQETQYF,TGTGCCAGCAGGCCCCTGGGTAGCAAGCAAGAGACCCAGTACTTC,-,TRBV28,TRBJ2-5,-
CASSPRGSAVYNEQFF,TGTGCCAGCAGTCCTAGGGGTTCGGCCGTCTACAATGAGCAGTTCTTC,-,TRBV28,TRBJ2-1,-
CASSLEQGNGYTF,TGCGCCAGCAGCTTGGAACAGGGTAATGGCTACACCTTC,-,TRBV5-1,TRBJ1-2,-
CASNTGVSEAFF,TGTGCCAGCAACACGGGGGTCTCTGAAGCTTTCTTT,-,TRBV6-6,TRBJ1-1,-
CASSFGRINTEAFF,TGTGCCAGCAGCTTCGGCAGGATTAACACTGAAGCTTTCTTT,-,TRBV5-5,TRBJ1-1,-
CASGDRVRSGNTIYF,TGTGCCAGCGGGGACCGAGTACGCTCTGGAAACACCATATATTTT,-,TRBV2,TRBJ1-3,-
CASRDRVHTGELFF,TGTGCCAGCAGGGACAGGGTGCACACCGGGGAGCTGTTTTTT,-,TRBV5-6,TRBJ2-2,TRBD1
CASHLTGQGGSPLHF,TGTGCCAGCCACCTGACCGGACAGGGTGGATCACCCCTCCACTTT,-,TRBV2,TRBJ1-6,TRBD1
CASSIGPNYGYTF,TGTGCCAGCAGTATCGGACCGAACTATGGCTACACCTTC,-,TRBV6-5,TRBJ1-2,-
CASGGAGHSGNTIYF,TGTGCCAGTGGGGGAGCAGGGCATTCTGGAAACACCATATATTTT,-,TRBV6-5,TRBJ1-3,-
CASSLGSPNEKLFF,TGCGCCAGCAGCTTGGGCAGTCCTAATGAAAAACTGTTTTTT,-,TRBV5-1,TRBJ1-4,-
CASGRETGNYGYTF,TGTGCTAGTGGCAGAGAGACAGGGAACTATGGCTACACCTTC,-,TRBV12-5,TRBJ1-2,TRBD1
CAISAGSYEQYF,TGTGCCATCAGTGCCGGGAGTTACGAGCAGTACTTC,few,TRBV10-3,TRBJ2-7,-
CASSPARSDTSNQPQHF,TGTGCCAGCAGCCCAGCAAGGTCGGACACATCTAATCAGCCCCAGCATTTT,-,TRBV3-1/TRBV3-2,TRBJ1-5,-
CASSIGGSPLHF,TGTGCCAGTAGTATAGGGGGGAGCCCCCTCCACTTT,-,TRBV19,TRBJ1-6,-
CASSLPEPSGGYTF,TGTGCCAGCAGCTTACCAGAACCCTCCGGAGGCTACACCTTC,-,TRBV11-3,TRBJ1-2,-
CATSRDHQVYEQYF,TGTGCCACCAGCAGAGATCATCAGGTCTACGAGCAGTACTTC,-,TRBV15,TRBJ2-7,-
CASSQDLLGDAYGYTF,TGTGCCAGCAGCCAAGATCTTTTAGGGGACGCCTATGGCTACACCTTC,-,TRBV3-1/TRBV3-2,TRBJ1-2,-
CASSLADRDYNEQFF,TGTGCCAGCAGCTTGGCCGACAGGGATTACAATGAGCAGTTCTTC,-,TRBV5-5,TRBJ2-1,TRBD1
CASSHHPPRPRTYNSPLHF,TGCGCCAGCAGCCACCATCCCCCGAGACCGAGAACCTATAATTCACCCCTCCACTTT,-,TRBV4-3,TRBJ1-6,-
CASSSKRTSGMRSTDTQYF,TGTGCCAGCAGCTCAAAGAGGACTAGCGGAATGCGTAGCACAGATACGCAGTATTTT,-,TRBV7-3,TRBJ2-3,TRBD2
CATSRDQGQGVSFSGNTIYF,TGTGCCACCAGCAGGGACCAGGGACAGGGGGTTTCCTTCTCTGGAAACACCATATATTTT,-,TRBV15,TRBJ1-3,TRBD1
CASSLGGQNNQPQHF,TGCGCCAGCAGCTTGGGAGGTCAAAACAATCAGCCCCAGCATTTT,-,TRBV5-1,TRBJ1-5,-